These 23 T cell receptor beta chains came from one sample sequenced in a study of blood T cell repertoires in COVID-19. Data came from immunoSEQ multiplex PCR; TCRdb stores just in-frame clones and leaves some out. This table has around 150,000 clones, approximately 90% appearing once. The material sequenced was peripheral blood. The receptor source for this set is a woman in her sixties who had recovered from COVID-19.

The chain uses TRBV30 and TRBJ2-2; perhaps D is TRBD1 or TRBD2 (5 bases each). Between the trimmed V and J ends, which lost 8 bases and 7 bases, there was a span of 11 bases. This CDR3 contains 11 residues. Germline V lookup: CDR1 GTSNPN, CDR2 SVGIG (reference sequence). The CDR3 sequence: CAGTSFGELFF. The CDR3 DNA reads TGTGCCGGGACCTCGTTCGGGGAGCTGTTTTTT.

This clone was recorded once. The chain has TRBV6-5 and TRBJ1-1; D remains unclear. The CDR3 has 13 residues. Germline V gene lookup returns CDR1 MNHEY and CDR2 SVGAGI. The V end lost 6 bases, the J end lost 1 base, and 9 bases lay between the germline ends. The CDR3 DNA reads as TGTGCCAGCAGAGAGTCTTCGAACACTGAAGCTTTCTTT. This codes for CASRESSNTEAFF.

This chain connects TRBV5-1 to TRBJ1-1; the D is unclear. Looked up from germline, CDR1 is SGHRS and CDR2 is YFSETQ. V shed 1 base and J shed 3 bases, with 7 bases lying between them. This CDR3 has 13 amino acids. CDR3 residues: CASSLKEDTEAFF. The CDR3 DNA reads TGCGCCAGCAGCTTGAAGGAGGACACTGAAGCTTTCTTT.

This CDR3 is CAISDRVHEQYF. Written as DNA, the CDR3 is TGTGCCATCAGTGACAGGGTCCACGAGCAGTACTTC. The J gene is TRBJ2-7, the V gene TRBV10-3; TRBD1 is a possible D gene (5 bases). The germline V and J ends were trimmed by 3 bases and 5 bases, with 8 bases remaining between them. CDR1 and CDR2 (germline): ENHRY, SYGVKD. The length of the CDR3 is 12 residues.

The chain links TRBV5-4 to TRBJ1-1; D is unclear. CDR3 length equals 14 residues. V lost 2 bases and J lost 1, with 9 bases in between. Germline CDR1 reads SGHNT; CDR2 reads YYREEE (reference sequence). The CDR3 DNA follows: TGTGCCAGCAGCTTAGACTTCCAGAACACTGAAGCTTTCTTT. Protein: CASSLDFQNTEAFF. Full variable domain (outside the CDR3, taken from reference TRBV5-4 and TRBJ1-1): ETGVTQSPTHLIKTRGQQVTLRCSSQSGHNTVSWYQQALGQGPQFIFQYYREEENGRGNFPPRFSGLQFPNYSSELNVNALELDDSALYLCASSLDFQNTEAFFGQGTRLTVV.

Comments on this clone: This may be a read error, as it is one base from a much larger clone. This rearrangement joins TRBV7-8 to TRBJ2-7; 8 bases agree with TRBD1. Germline V gene data show CDR1 as SGHVS and CDR2 as FQNEAQ. This CDR3 contains 13 residues. V lost 3 bases to trimming and J lost 3 bases; unmatched junction nucleotides: 1. CDR3 protein: CASSLGTGYEQYF. The DNA for the CDR3 is TGTGCCAGCAGCTTGGGGACAGGCTACGAGCAGTACTTC.

This clone has only a few counts. The V and J genes are TRBV27 and TRBJ2-1, with D unclear. The CDR3 totals 13 residues. The V end was cut by 6 bases, the J end by 4 bases, with 10 bases between. The germline CDR1 and CDR2 sequences are MNHEY and SMNVEV (reference sequence). The CDR3 coding sequence is TGTGCCAGCAGCTCGGTCCTTTACAATGAGCAGTTCTTC. Protein sequence: CASSSVLYNEQFF.

This clone was recorded only once. V gene TRBV7-8 combines with J gene TRBJ2-5, with D perhaps TRBD2 (6 bases). Germline V gene sequence: CDR1 SGHVS, CDR2 FQNEAQ. Trimming shortened V by 5 bases and J by 3 bases, and 10 bases separated the two germline ends. The CDR3 has 13 amino acids. The CDR3 spells CASSTRGEETQYF. CDR3 nucleotides: TGTGCCAGCAGCACGCGGGGAGAAGAGACCCAGTACTTC.

The rearrangement links TRBV9 to TRBJ2-5, with a possible D match to TRBD1 (5 bases). The V gene lost 3 bases and the J gene lost 4 bases, with 13 bases spanning the gap. Germline V gene data show CDR1 as SGDLS and CDR2 as YYNGEE. The CDR3 is 14 amino acids. CDR3 sequence reads: CASSGQGRVETQYF. CDR3 sequence (DNA): TGTGCCAGCAGCGGTCAGGGTCGGGTAGAGACCCAGTACTTC.

The chain carries TRBV19 and TRBJ1-5; the match to TRBD1 covers 12 bases. J was trimmed by 1 base and V by 2 bases; bases with no gene match: 12. Germline lookup yields CDR1 LNHDA and CDR2 SQIVND (reference sequence). CDR3 length: 20 residues. CDR3 sequence (DNA): TGTGCCAGTAGTATATCCGCCGGGACAGGGGGCCTTGTAAGCAATCAGCCCCAGCATTTT. This sequence encodes CASSISAGTGGLVSNQPQHF. Full variable domain (remainder filled in from reference TRBV19 and TRBJ1-5): DGGITQSPKYLFRKEGQNVTLSCEQNLNHDAMYWYRQDPGQGLRLIYYSQIVNDFQKGDIAEGYSVSREKKESFPLTVTSAQKNPTAFYLCASSISAGTGGLVSNQPQHFGDGTRLSIL.

V gene TRBV9 combines with J gene TRBJ2-3, with D maybe TRBD2 (6 bases). V lost 2 bases and J 2 bases, leaving 21 bases between the germline ends. Germline V CDR1 and CDR2: SGDLS, YYNGEE. There are 18 residues in the CDR3. The CDR3 coding sequence is TGTGCCAGCAGCGTTCACCCGGCGGGACCAGGACTCACAGATACGCAGTATTTT. The encoded protein is CASSVHPAGPGLTDTQYF.

The rearrangement joins TRBV5-1 to TRBJ2-3; 8 bases line up with TRBD2. CDR3 length: 15 amino acids. Germline CDR1 is SGHRS and CDR2 is YFSETQ. The junction had 3 bases not matched to a gene; V was cut back by 1 base and J by 2 bases. The CDR3 coding sequence is TGCGCCAGCAGCTTGCGGCGGGGGGACACAGATACGCAGTATTTT. This encodes CASSLRRGDTDTQYF. Drawing the rest from reference TRBV5-1 and TRBJ2-3, the complete variable domain is KAGVTQTPRYLIKTRGQQVTLSCSPISGHRSVSWYQQTPGQGLQFLFEYFSETQRNKGNFPGRFSGRQFSNSRSEMNVSTLELGDSALYLCASSLRRGDTDTQYFGPGTRLTVL.

The chain carries TRBV15 and TRBJ1-6, with a weak D call TRBD1 (5 bases). V gave up 1 base and J gave up 10 bases, with 23 bases separating them. This CDR3 is built from 18 residues. Germline V gene sequence: CDR1 LNHNV, CDR2 YYDKDF (reference sequence). The chain's CDR3 is CATSRVVGTLHGGSPLHF. CDR3 in DNA: TGTGCCACCAGCAGAGTGGTCGGGACTCTGCACGGGGGGTCACCCCTCCACTTT.

The rearrangement uses TRBV9 and TRBJ2-1; a weak D match, TRBD2 (5 bases). The germline V gene encodes CDR1 SGDLS and CDR2 YYNGEE. Trimming shortened V by 4 bases and J by 4 bases, and 12 bases separated the two germline ends. This CDR3 has 14 residues. Written as DNA, the CDR3 is TGTGCCAGCAGCCCCGTCAGCGGTTACAATGAGCAGTTCTTC. Protein: CASSPVSGYNEQFF.

Worth noting for this clone: Distinct nucleotide sequences in the sample also encode this CDR3. The V gene is TRBV5-4, the J gene TRBJ2-7; 8 bases fit TRBD2. Germline lookup yields CDR1 SGHNT and CDR2 YYREEE (reference sequence). This CDR3 contains 14 residues. J lost 1 base, V lost 2 bases, and 2 bases had no gene match. The CDR3 bases are TGTGCCAGCAGCTTATCGGGGGGGTCCTACGAGCAGTACTTC. Translating gives CASSLSGGSYEQYF.

This clone was found once. CDR3 sequence reads: CASSASYGGGTNYGYTF. DNA for the CDR3: TGTGCCAGCAGCGCGAGCTATGGGGGGGGAACTAACTATGGCTACACCTTC. V and J are TRBV7-8 and TRBJ1-2; D may be TRBD1 (5 bases). The V gene's germline CDR1 is SGHVS and CDR2 FQNEAQ. The CDR3 spans 17 residues. V gave up 5 bases and J gave up 0 bases, with 19 bases separating them.

This clone has just a few counts. The genes are TRBV5-1 and TRBJ2-1; unclear D gene. Trimming removed 0 bases at V and 3 bases at J, with 10 bases between. The CDR3 runs 15 residues. Germline assignment: CDR1 SGHRS and CDR2 YFSETQ. CDR3 sequence: CASSLAWQDYNEQFF. DNA of the CDR3: TGCGCCAGCAGCTTGGCATGGCAGGACTACAATGAGCAGTTCTTC. Based on the CDR3 plus reference TRBV5-1 and TRBJ2-1, the full variable domain is KAGVTQTPRYLIKTRGQQVTLSCSPISGHRSVSWYQQTPGQGLQFLFEYFSETQRNKGNFPGRFSGRQFSNSRSEMNVSTLELGDSALYLCASSLAWQDYNEQFFGPGTRLTVL.

The CDR3 nucleotides are TGTGCCAGCAGCGCCGGGACTAGCGGAACCTACGAGCAGTACTTC. Translated, it gives CASSAGTSGTYEQYF. V gene TRBV9 combines with J gene TRBJ2-7; the match to TRBD2 covers 11 bases. The CDR3 length is 15 residues. With 3 bases clipped from V and 2 bases from J, the junction kept 4 bases outside the gene matches. Germline V gene data show CDR1 as SGDLS and CDR2 as YYNGEE. Filled out from reference TRBV9 and TRBJ2-7, the complete variable domain reads DSGVTQTPKHLITATGQRVTLRCSPRSGDLSVYWYQQSLDQGLQFLIQYYNGEERAKGNILERFSAQQFPDLHSELNLSSLELGDSALYFCASSAGTSGTYEQYFGPGTRLTVT.

The table lists this clone with a count of one. The rearrangement uses TRBV27 and TRBJ1-1; 8 bases are shared with TRBD1. V was pared by 6 bases and J by 6 bases, with 9 bases of the junction left unmatched. The length of the CDR3 is 14 residues. CDR1 and CDR2 (germline): MNHEY, SMNVEV (reference sequence). Here the CDR3 reads CASRSSGGTPEAFF. Written as DNA, the CDR3 is TGTGCCAGCAGGTCGTCAGGGGGCACACCTGAAGCTTTCTTT.

The chain has TRBV19 and TRBJ2-2; D unresolved. The germline V and J ends were trimmed by 4 bases and 0 bases, with 6 bases remaining between them. The CDR3 covers 14 residues. Germline assignment: CDR1 LNHDA and CDR2 SQIVND (reference sequence). The CDR3 coding sequence is TGTGCCAGTAGTACGGTCGCGAACACCGGGGAGCTGTTTTTT. It encodes CASSTVANTGELFF.

The V call is TRBV6-1, the J call TRBJ2-2; 8 bases are shared with TRBD1. The V gene end was trimmed by 2 bases and the J gene end by 5 bases; junction bases not matched to a gene: 10. The CDR3 totals 17 residues. Per the germline V gene, CDR1 is MNHNS and CDR2 is SASEGT. The chain's CDR3 is CASSERRGQERTGELFF. CDR3 nucleotides: TGTGCCAGCAGTGAAAGGAGGGGACAGGAGAGGACCGGGGAGCTGTTTTTT.

The rearrangement links TRBV28 to TRBJ1-2, with D unresolved. With 1 base removed from V and 8 bases from J, the gap between germline ends came to 8 bases. Germline loops: CDR1 MDHEN, CDR2 SYDVKM. The CDR3 runs 12 residues. DNA for the CDR3: TGTGCCAGCAGTTTATACGAGAAAGGCTACACCTTC. Its translation is CASSLYEKGYTF.

V is TRBV6-4 and J is TRBJ1-5; weak D call: TRBD1 (6 bases). The V end lost 2 bases, the J end lost 1 base, and 21 bases lay between the germline ends. The germline gives CDR1 MRHNA, CDR2 SNTAGT. CDR3 length: 19 residues. As DNA, the CDR3 is TGTGCCAGCAGTGACACGCACAGGGCAAATGGTATCAGCAATCAGCCCCAGCATTTT. Translation gives CASSDTHRANGISNQPQHF.